This T cell receptor beta chain was profiled in a study of OX40 agonist ivuxolimab in advanced cancers. Whole-study context: Patients were treated with ivuxolimab, an agonistic anti-OX40 (CD134) antibody.

CDR3 length equals 16 residues. Germline-derived CDR1 and CDR2 are ENHRY and SYGVKD. Trimming took 10 bases from V and 0 from J; bases not matched to a gene: 15. Sequenced by immunoSEQ multiplex PCR; TCRdb stores in-frame clones only, minus some. The sample holds around 80,000 clones, about 85% seen once. V and J are TRBV10-3 and TRBJ2-7; TRBD2 matches 7 bases. The starting material was CD4+ or CD8+ T cells sorted from blood, obtained in a trial of the OX40 agonist ivuxolimab. The TCR was taken from an adult with an advanced solid tumor such as melanoma, head and neck, liver or kidney cancer. CDR3 in amino acids: CATARQLGTTSYEQYF. CDR3 bases: TGTGCCACCGCCCGACAATTGGGGACTACCTCCTACGAGCAGTACTTC.